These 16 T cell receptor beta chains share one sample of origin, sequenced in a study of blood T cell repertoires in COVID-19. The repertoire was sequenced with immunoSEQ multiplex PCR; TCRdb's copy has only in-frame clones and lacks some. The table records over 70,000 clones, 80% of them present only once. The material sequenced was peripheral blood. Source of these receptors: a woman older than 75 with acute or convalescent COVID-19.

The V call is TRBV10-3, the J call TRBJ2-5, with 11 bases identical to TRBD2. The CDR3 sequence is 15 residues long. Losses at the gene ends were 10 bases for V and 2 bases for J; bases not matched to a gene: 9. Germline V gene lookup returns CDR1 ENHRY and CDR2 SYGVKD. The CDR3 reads CATRASGGSQETQYF. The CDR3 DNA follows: TGTGCCACCCGGGCTAGCGGGGGGTCACAAGAGACCCAGTACTTC.

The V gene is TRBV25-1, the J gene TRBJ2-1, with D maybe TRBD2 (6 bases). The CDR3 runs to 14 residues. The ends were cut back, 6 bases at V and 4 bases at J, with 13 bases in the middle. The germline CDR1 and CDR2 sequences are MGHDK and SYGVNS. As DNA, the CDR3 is TGTGCCAGCAGCCAACCGGGACTTTACAATGAGCAGTTCTTC. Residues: CASSQPGLYNEQFF.

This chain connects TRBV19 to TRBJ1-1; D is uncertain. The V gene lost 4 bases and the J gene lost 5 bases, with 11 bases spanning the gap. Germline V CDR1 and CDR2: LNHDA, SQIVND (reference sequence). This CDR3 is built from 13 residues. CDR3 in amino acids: CASSKGGGTEAFF. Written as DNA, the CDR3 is TGTGCCAGTAGTAAGGGTGGCGGGACTGAAGCTTTCTTT.

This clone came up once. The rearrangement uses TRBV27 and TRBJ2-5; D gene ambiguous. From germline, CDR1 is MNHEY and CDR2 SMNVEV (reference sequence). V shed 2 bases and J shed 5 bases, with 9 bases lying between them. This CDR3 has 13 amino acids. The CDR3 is CASSLRVRETQYF. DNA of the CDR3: TGTGCCAGCAGTTTACGAGTTCGGGAGACCCAGTACTTC.

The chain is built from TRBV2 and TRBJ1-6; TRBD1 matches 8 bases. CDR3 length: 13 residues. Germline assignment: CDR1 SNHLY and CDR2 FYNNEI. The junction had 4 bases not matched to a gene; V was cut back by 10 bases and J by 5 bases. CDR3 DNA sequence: TGTGCCACCAGGACAGGGCATAATTCACCCCTCCACTTT. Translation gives CATRTGHNSPLHF.

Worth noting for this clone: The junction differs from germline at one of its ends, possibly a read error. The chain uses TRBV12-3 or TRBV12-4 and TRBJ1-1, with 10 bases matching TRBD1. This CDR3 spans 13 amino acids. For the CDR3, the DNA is TGTGCCAGCAGCCTCGGGACAGGGGTACCAGGGTCCTTT. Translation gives CASSLGTGVPGSF.

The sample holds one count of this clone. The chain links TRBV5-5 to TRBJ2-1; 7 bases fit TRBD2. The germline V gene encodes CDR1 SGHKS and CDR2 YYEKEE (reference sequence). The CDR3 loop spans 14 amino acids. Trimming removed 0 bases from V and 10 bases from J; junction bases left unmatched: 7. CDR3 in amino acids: CASSLASSGQEQFF. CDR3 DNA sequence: TGTGCCAGCAGCTTGGCGTCTAGCGGCCAAGAGCAGTTCTTC.

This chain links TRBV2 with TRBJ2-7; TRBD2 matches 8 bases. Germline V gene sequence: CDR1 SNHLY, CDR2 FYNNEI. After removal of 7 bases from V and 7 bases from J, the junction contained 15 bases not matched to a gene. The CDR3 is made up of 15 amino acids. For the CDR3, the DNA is TGTGCCAGCATGGCCCTTACTAGCGGCATGGGGGAGCAGTACTTC. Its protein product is CASMALTSGMGEQYF.

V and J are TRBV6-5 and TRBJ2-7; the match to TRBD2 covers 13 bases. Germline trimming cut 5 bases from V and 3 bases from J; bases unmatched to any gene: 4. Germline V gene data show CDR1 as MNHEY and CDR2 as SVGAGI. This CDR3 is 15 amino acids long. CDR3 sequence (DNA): TGTGCCAGCAGTCGCGGGACTAGCGGGAACTACGAGCAGTACTTC. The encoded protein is CASSRGTSGNYEQYF.

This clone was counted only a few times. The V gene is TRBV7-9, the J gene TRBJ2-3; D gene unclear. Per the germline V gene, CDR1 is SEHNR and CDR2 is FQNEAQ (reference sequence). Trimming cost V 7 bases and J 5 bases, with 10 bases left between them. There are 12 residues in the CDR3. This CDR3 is CASTLSVDTQYF. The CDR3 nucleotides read TGTGCCAGCACCCTCTCGGTAGATACGCAGTATTTT.

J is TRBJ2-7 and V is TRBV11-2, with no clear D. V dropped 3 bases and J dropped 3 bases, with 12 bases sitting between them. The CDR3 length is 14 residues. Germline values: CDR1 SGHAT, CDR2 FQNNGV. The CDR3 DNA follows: TGTGCCAGCAGCTTCGGTAGCACCCACTACGAGCAGTACTTC. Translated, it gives CASSFGSTHYEQYF.

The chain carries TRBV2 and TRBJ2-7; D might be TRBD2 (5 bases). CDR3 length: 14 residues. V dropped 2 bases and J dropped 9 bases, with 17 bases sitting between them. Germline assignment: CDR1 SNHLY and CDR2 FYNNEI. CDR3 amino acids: CASSEIRVNRGQYF. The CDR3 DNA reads TGTGCCAGCAGTGAAATTCGGGTTAATCGGGGGCAGTACTTC. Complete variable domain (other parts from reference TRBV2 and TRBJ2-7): EPEVTQTPSHQVTQMGQEVILRCVPISNHLYFYWYRQILGQKVEFLVSFYNNEISEKSEIFDDQFSVERPDGSNFTLKIRSTKLEDSAMYFCASSEIRVNRGQYFGPGTRLTVT.

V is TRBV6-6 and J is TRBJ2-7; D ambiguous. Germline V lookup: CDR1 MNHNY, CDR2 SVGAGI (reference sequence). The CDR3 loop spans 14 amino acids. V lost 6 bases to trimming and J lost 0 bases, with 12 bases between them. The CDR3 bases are TGTGCCAGCAGACAATCGACATTCTCCTACGAGCAGTACTTC. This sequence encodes CASRQSTFSYEQYF.

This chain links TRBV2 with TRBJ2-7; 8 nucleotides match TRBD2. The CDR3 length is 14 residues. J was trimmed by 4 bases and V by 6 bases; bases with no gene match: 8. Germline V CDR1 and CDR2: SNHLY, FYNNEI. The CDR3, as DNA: TGTGCCAGCAGCTCTCCCGGGACTAGTTACGAGCAGTACTTC. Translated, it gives CASSSPGTSYEQYF.

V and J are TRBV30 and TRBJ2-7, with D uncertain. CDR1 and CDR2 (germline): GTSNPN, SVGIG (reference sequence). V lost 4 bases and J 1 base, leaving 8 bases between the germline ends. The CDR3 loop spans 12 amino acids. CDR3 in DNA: TGTGCCTGGACGACTTCATCCTACGAGCAGTACTTC. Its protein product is CAWTTSSYEQYF.

The CDR3 loop reads CASRKGVANEKLFF. The CDR3 DNA is TGTGCCAGCAGAAAGGGGGTGGCTAATGAAAAACTGTTTTTT. V is TRBV6-5 and J is TRBJ1-4, with a possible D match to TRBD1 (6 bases). Trimming cost V 6 bases and J 3 bases, with 11 bases left between them. Germline CDR1 and CDR2: MNHEY and SVGAGI. CDR3 size: 14 residues.